Following are 28 T cell receptor beta chains from one sample sequenced in a study of blood T cells in healthy people across ages. A second PCR, run for roughly 7 to 11 cycles, used a sample-barcoded 5' primer plus a J-beta primer mix. TCRdb recomputed calls from the 5' RACE reads with MiXCR, one row per CDR3 protein. The sample lists about 930,000 distinct CDR3 sequences, almost 30% seen once, with roughly a tenth in the top ten. In addition, the sample was reused for a study of T cells of mothers and their children.

What was sequenced was blood. The receptors originated from a woman in her thirties or forties in good health.

The chain uses TRBV19 and TRBJ2-3; 13 nucleotides agree with TRBD2. The CDR3 runs to 15 residues. Germline lookup yields CDR1 LNHDA and CDR2 SQIVND (reference sequence). Trimming took 7 bases from V and 2 from J; bases not matched to a gene: 3. CDR3 nucleotide sequence: TGTGCCAGTATGGGGACTAGCGGGGCCACAGATACGCAGTATTTT. Translated, it gives CASMGTSGATDTQYF.

V gene TRBV7-8 combines with J gene TRBJ1-6, with TRBD1 matching 8 bases. This CDR3 region has 15 residues. J was trimmed by 10 bases and V by 5 bases; bases with no gene match: 10. Germline V gives CDR1 SGHVS, CDR2 FQNEAQ. CDR3 nucleotides: TGTGCCAGCAGCCGCGGACAGGGAGTAAGGTCACCCCTCCACTTT. This gives the protein CASSRGQGVRSPLHF.

This clonotype was detected ten times or more. This chain connects TRBV28 to TRBJ2-5; 7 nucleotides agree with TRBD1. The V gene's germline CDR1 is MDHEN and CDR2 SYDVKM. This CDR3 spans 13 amino acids. V was pared by 6 bases and J by 5 bases, with 6 bases of the junction left unmatched. Written as DNA, the CDR3 is TGTGCCAGCAGGCAACAGGGGTTGGAGACCCAGTACTTC. Protein: CASRQQGLETQYF.

This clonotype was picked up a small number of times. The chain is built from TRBV28 and TRBJ1-6; D gene unclear. The CDR3 covers 16 residues. The V gene's germline CDR1 is MDHEN and CDR2 SYDVKM. V was pared by 2 bases and J by 7 bases, with 15 bases between. CDR3 protein: CASSLERWGGNSPLHF. DNA for the CDR3: TGTGCCAGCAGTTTAGAGCGTTGGGGAGGGAATTCACCCCTCCACTTT.

This clonotype was counted between two and nine times. V usage is TRBV7-2 and J usage is TRBJ1-2; 7 nucleotides line up with TRBD1. Germline V lookup: CDR1 SGHTA, CDR2 FQGNSA. Losses at the gene ends were 1 base for V and 2 bases for J; bases not matched to a gene: 7. The CDR3 runs 16 residues. The CDR3 region is CASSLVSGQINYGYTF. CDR3 DNA: TGTGCCAGCAGCTTAGTTTCGGGACAGATAAACTATGGCTACACCTTC.

This clonotype was detected ten times or more. This chain joins TRBV3-1 and TRBJ2-7; 9 bases fit TRBD1. CDR1 LGHDT and CDR2 YNNKEL come from the germline V gene (reference sequence). V dropped 1 base and J dropped 3; count of bases not matched to a gene: 1. CDR3 length equals 14 residues. The CDR3 region has the DNA TGTGCCAGCAGCCAAGGGACAGGGGACTACGAGCAGTACTTC. Encoded protein: CASSQGTGDYEQYF.

The V gene is TRBV28, the J gene TRBJ1-5; D is undetermined. The germline V gene has CDR1 MDHEN and CDR2 SYDVKM. The V end lost 5 bases, the J end lost 9 bases, and 11 bases lay between the germline ends. The CDR3 runs to 12 residues. DNA for the CDR3: TGTGCCAGCAGTCCCCCACCCGGGCCCCAGCATTTT. This encodes CASSPPPGPQHF.

The rearrangement joins TRBV29-1 to TRBJ1-2; the match to TRBD1 covers 11 bases. CDR3 length: 16 amino acids. With 6 bases clipped from V and 0 bases from J, the junction kept 9 bases outside the gene matches. CDR1 and CDR2 from the germline V gene are SQVTM and ANQGSEA. The CDR3 nucleotides are TGCAGCGTGGACGGGACAGGGGGGCCCGCTAACTATGGCTACACCTTC. Translated, it gives CSVDGTGGPANYGYTF.

The sample holds a few counts of this clonotype. V is TRBV2 and J is TRBJ2-7, with 13 bases matching TRBD2. The CDR3 is 15 amino acids. The V segment lost 6 bases and the J segment 7 bases; nucleotides outside the gene matches: 9. Germline V gene data show CDR1 as SNHLY and CDR2 as FYNNEI. This chain's CDR3 is CASSPTSGGLGEQYF. CDR3 sequence (DNA): TGTGCCAGCAGCCCGACTAGCGGGGGGCTGGGGGAGCAGTACTTC.

In its sample, this clonotype was seen many times. The chain carries TRBV28 and TRBJ2-7; tentatively, D is TRBD1 (6 bases). V was pared by 3 bases and J by 5 bases, with 11 bases between. Per the germline V gene, CDR1 is MDHEN and CDR2 is SYDVKM. The length of the CDR3 is 13 residues. As DNA, the CDR3 is TGTGCCAGCAGTTTTAGGGGGTTCAACGAGCAGTACTTC. It codes for CASSFRGFNEQYF.

This chain uses TRBV5-1 with TRBJ2-1, with 8 bases lining up with TRBD2. Germline loops: CDR1 SGHRS, CDR2 YFSETQ. The CDR3 extends over 15 amino acids. Germline trimming cut 4 bases from V and 2 bases from J; bases unmatched to any gene: 5. CDR3 loop: CASSERSGAYNEQFF. The CDR3 DNA reads TGCGCCAGCAGCGAGCGTAGCGGGGCCTACAATGAGCAGTTCTTC.

The chain has TRBV4-3 and TRBJ2-5; D possibly uses TRBD1 or TRBD2 (5 bases each). V was pared by 0 bases and J by 1 base, with 6 bases between. The CDR3 sequence is 14 residues long. Germline V gene lookup returns CDR1 LGHNA and CDR2 YSLEER. CDR3 protein: CASSQDGAQETQYF. CDR3 nucleotides: TGCGCCAGCAGCCAAGACGGGGCCCAAGAGACCCAGTACTTC.

This clonotype was counted between two and nine times. The chain combines TRBV7-9 with TRBJ2-3, with 9 bases identical to TRBD1. The CDR3 loop spans 15 amino acids. Unmatched junction bases numbered 7, after V lost 5 bases and J lost 4 bases. Germline CDR1 reads SEHNR; CDR2 reads FQNEAQ (reference sequence). CDR3 DNA sequence: TGTGCCAGCAGCCCACGGGACAGGGTGCCAGATACGCAGTATTTT. Its translation is CASSPRDRVPDTQYF.

This chain connects TRBV4-3 to TRBJ1-2; D is undetermined. Trimming removed 8 bases from V and 5 bases from J, with 15 bases in between. This CDR3 comprises 13 residues. In germline, CDR1 is LGHNA, CDR2 YSLEER. The CDR3 DNA reads as TGCGCCAGCGCCTCCGAGGGAAGGTATGGCTACACCTTC. Encoded protein: CASASEGRYGYTF.

This sequence joins TRBV20-1 and TRBJ1-5, with 7 bases aligning to TRBD1. The CDR3 loop spans 16 amino acids. Germline lookup yields CDR1 DFQATT and CDR2 SNEGSKA (reference sequence). With V trimmed by 0 bases and J by 1 base, 6 bases remained unmatched. The DNA for the CDR3 is TGCAGTGCTAGAGATGGGACAGCAATAAGCAATCAGCCCCAGCATTTT. Protein sequence: CSARDGTAISNQPQHF.

This clonotype was seen at least ten times. The gene calls are TRBV28 and TRBJ1-2; the match to TRBD1 covers 7 bases. V lost 0 bases, J lost 0 bases, and 4 bases stayed unmatched. Germline CDR1 and CDR2: MDHEN and SYDVKM. The CDR3 consists of 16 residues. The CDR3 protein is CASSLWTGIANYGYTF. CDR3 nucleotides: TGTGCCAGCAGTTTATGGACAGGGATAGCTAACTATGGCTACACCTTC.

This clonotype was found a few times. This chain links TRBV12-3 or TRBV12-4 with TRBJ1-5; no clear D gene. CDR3 size: 12 residues. V lost 7 bases, J lost 8 bases, and 12 bases lay in between. CDR3: CASKTGWEPQHF. For the CDR3, the DNA is TGTGCCAGCAAAACGGGCTGGGAGCCCCAGCATTTT.

This clonotype has just a few counts. The chain recombines TRBV7-2 with TRBJ2-7; D ambiguous. The V end was cut by 5 bases, the J end by 5 bases, with 16 bases between. The CDR3 is 14 amino acids. CDR1 and CDR2 from the germline V gene are SGHTA and FQGNSA. CDR3 sequence (DNA): TGTGCCAGCAGCCTCGGACGGATGAGCCACGAGCAGTACTTC. Translated, it gives CASSLGRMSHEQYF. The whole variable domain, remainder taken from reference TRBV7-2 and TRBJ2-7, is GAGVSQSPSNKVTEKGKDVELRCDPISGHTALYWYRQSLGQGLEFLIYFQGNSAPDKSGLPSDRFSAERTGGSVSTLTIQRTQQEDSAVYLCASSLGRMSHEQYFGPGTRLTVT.

This clonotype was recorded many times. This chain's CDR3 is CASSVSSGLGVYEQYF. The CDR3 nucleotides read TGTGCCAGCAGCGTTAGTTCGGGGCTGGGTGTGTACGAGCAGTACTTC. This rearrangement joins TRBV7-2 to TRBJ2-7; tentatively, D is TRBD1 or TRBD2 (5 bases each). The CDR3 loop spans 16 amino acids. V was trimmed by 5 bases and J by 4 bases, leaving 21 bases between them. Germline V gene lookup returns CDR1 SGHTA and CDR2 FQGNSA.

The rearrangement joins TRBV5-1 to TRBJ1-6; no clear D. CDR3 size: 15 residues. With 4 bases removed from V and 5 bases from J, the gap between germline ends came to 13 bases. The germline CDR1 and CDR2 sequences are SGHRS and YFSETQ. The CDR3, as DNA: TGCGCCAGCAGCCTTCTAGACCGGAATAATTCACCCCTCCACTTT. It codes for CASSLLDRNNSPLHF.

This clonotype was detected ten times or more. The chain combines TRBV5-1 with TRBJ2-7; TRBD2 matches at 8 bases. The CDR3 sequence is 15 residues long. Trimming at V came to 4 bases and at J to 2 bases, leaving 8 bases not matched to a gene. CDR1 and CDR2 (germline): SGHRS, YFSETQ. The CDR3 here is CASSPFGGDTYEQYF. The CDR3 region has the DNA TGCGCCAGCAGCCCCTTCGGGGGGGATACCTACGAGCAGTACTTC. Full variable domain (outside the CDR3, taken from reference TRBV5-1 and TRBJ2-7): KAGVTQTPRYLIKTRGQQVTLSCSPISGHRSVSWYQQTPGQGLQFLFEYFSETQRNKGNFPGRFSGRQFSNSRSEMNVSTLELGDSALYLCASSPFGGDTYEQYFGPGTRLTVT.

In this sample, this clonotype turned up a few times. J is TRBJ2-3 and V is TRBV6-5; D perhaps matches TRBD1 (6 bases). The CDR3 runs to 16 residues. In germline, CDR1 is MNHEY, CDR2 SVGAGI. Trimming removed 0 bases from V and 0 bases from J, with 10 bases in between. Here the CDR3 reads CASSYSITGSTDTQYF. CDR3 nucleotide sequence: TGTGCCAGCAGTTACTCGATAACAGGGAGCACAGATACGCAGTATTTT.

This clonotype was seen ten or more times. This CDR3 is CATQGDYGYTF. CDR3 nucleotides: TGTGCCACACAGGGGGACTATGGCTACACCTTC. The genes are TRBV9 and TRBJ1-2; 8 positions match TRBD1. This CDR3 spans 11 amino acids. The germline V gene encodes CDR1 SGDLS and CDR2 YYNGEE. V was clipped by 9 bases and J by 3 bases; unmatched bases: 1.

With respect to this clonotype: A much larger clone differs by one base, so this may be a read error. The chain couples TRBV24-1 to TRBJ1-5, with unresolved D. The V and J ends lost 5 bases and 2 bases respectively, with 9 bases between them. CDR3 size: 14 residues. Germline lookup yields CDR1 KGHDR and CDR2 SFDVKD. Here the CDR3 reads CATSGRGGNQPQHF. The CDR3 DNA is TGTGCCACCAGTGGTCGGGGAGGCAATCAGCCCCAGCATTTT.

The V call is TRBV7-3, the J call TRBJ2-1, with a weak D call TRBD2 (6 bases). Trimming took 1 base from V and 3 from J, leaving 10 bases between them. There are 15 residues in the CDR3. From germline, CDR1 is SGHTA and CDR2 FQGTGA. CDR3 in amino acids: CASSLNRDFYNEQFF. The DNA for the CDR3 is TGTGCCAGCAGCTTAAACCGGGACTTCTACAATGAGCAGTTCTTC.

This clonotype occurred many times. The chain links TRBV7-2 to TRBJ2-1; tentatively, D is TRBD1 (6 bases). V lost 3 bases and J lost 1, with 25 bases in between. The CDR3 contains 20 residues. Germline V gene lookup returns CDR1 SGHTA and CDR2 FQGNSA. The chain's CDR3 is CASSFRQGSGGAGSYNEQFF. CDR3 DNA sequence: TGTGCCAGCAGCTTTCGCCAGGGGTCGGGTGGAGCTGGTTCCTACAATGAGCAGTTCTTC.

The chain links TRBV18 to TRBJ1-5, with 9 bases identical to TRBD1. CDR1 and CDR2 (germline): KGHSH, LQKENI. The CDR3 is made up of 16 amino acids. After removal of 0 bases from V and 4 bases from J, the junction contained 4 bases not matched to a gene. The CDR3 DNA follows: TGTGCCAGCTCACCACCGGGGACAGGGCTAAATCAGCCCCAGCATTTT. Its protein product is CASSPPGTGLNQPQHF.

The gene calls are TRBV12-3 or TRBV12-4 and TRBJ1-5, with 10 bases identical to TRBD1. The trim removed 6 bases at V and 6 bases at J, leaving 2 bases unmatched. This CDR3 comprises 13 residues. The CDR3 sequence is CASRGTGAQPQHF. For the CDR3, the DNA is TGTGCCAGCAGGGGGACAGGGGCTCAGCCCCAGCATTTT.